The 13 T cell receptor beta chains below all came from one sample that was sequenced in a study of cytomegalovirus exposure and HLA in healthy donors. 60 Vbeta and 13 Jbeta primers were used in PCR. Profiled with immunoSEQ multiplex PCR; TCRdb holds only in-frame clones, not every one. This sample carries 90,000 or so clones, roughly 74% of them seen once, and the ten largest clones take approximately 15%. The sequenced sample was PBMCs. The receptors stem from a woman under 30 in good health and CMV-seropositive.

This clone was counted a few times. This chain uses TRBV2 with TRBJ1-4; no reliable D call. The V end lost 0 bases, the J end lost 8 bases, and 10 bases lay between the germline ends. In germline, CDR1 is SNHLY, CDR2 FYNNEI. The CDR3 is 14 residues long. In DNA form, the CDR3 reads TGTGCCAGCAGTGAAGCGCAGGCGGGGGAAAAACTGTTTTTT. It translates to CASSEAQAGEKLFF.

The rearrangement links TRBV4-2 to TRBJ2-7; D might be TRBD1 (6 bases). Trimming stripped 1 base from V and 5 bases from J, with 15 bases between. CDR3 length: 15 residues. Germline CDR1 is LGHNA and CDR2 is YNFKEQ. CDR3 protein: CASSQVGQGSDEQYF. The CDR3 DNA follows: TGTGCCAGCAGCCAAGTTGGGCAGGGGTCCGACGAGCAGTACTTC.

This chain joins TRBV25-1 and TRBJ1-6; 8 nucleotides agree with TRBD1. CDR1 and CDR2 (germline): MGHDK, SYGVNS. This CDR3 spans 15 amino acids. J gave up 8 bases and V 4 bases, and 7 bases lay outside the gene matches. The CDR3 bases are TGTGCCAGCAGTGCTATAGACAGGGGAGATTCACCCCTCCACTTT. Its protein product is CASSAIDRGDSPLHF.

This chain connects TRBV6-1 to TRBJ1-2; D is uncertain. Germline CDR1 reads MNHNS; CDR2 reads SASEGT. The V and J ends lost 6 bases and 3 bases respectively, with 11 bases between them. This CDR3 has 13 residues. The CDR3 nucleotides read TGTGCCAGCAGCACCGAAAGCTACTATGGCTACACCTTC. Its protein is CASSTESYYGYTF.

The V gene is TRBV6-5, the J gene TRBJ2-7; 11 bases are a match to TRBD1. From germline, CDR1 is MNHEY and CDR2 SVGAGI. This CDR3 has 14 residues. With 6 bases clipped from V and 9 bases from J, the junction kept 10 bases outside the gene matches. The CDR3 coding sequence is TGTGCCAGCAGACCGGGACAGGGGGTGGTAGGGCAGTACTTC. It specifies CASRPGQGVVGQYF.

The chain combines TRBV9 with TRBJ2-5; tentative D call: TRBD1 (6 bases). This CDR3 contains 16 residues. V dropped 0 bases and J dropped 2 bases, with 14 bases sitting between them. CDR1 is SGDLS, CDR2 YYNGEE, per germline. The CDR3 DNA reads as TGTGCCAGCAGCGTAGCTCTCGGACAGAGACAAGAGACCCAGTACTTC. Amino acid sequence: CASSVALGQRQETQYF.

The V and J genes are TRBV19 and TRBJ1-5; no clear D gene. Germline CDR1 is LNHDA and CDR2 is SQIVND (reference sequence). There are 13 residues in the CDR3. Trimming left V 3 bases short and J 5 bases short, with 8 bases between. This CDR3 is CASSIVADQPQHF. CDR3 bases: TGTGCCAGTAGTATTGTGGCGGATCAGCCCCAGCATTTT.

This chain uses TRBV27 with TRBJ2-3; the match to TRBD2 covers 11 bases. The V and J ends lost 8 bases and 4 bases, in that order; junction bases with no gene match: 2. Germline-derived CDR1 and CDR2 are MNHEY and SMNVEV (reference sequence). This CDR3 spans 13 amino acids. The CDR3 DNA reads TGTGCCAGCCAACTAGCGGGAGCAGATACGCAGTATTTT. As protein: CASQLAGADTQYF.

DNA for the CDR3: TGCGCCAGCAGCCAAAATACAGGGGGCGGGATCTATGGCTACACCTTC. It translates to CASSQNTGGGIYGYTF. V usage is TRBV4-1 and J usage is TRBJ1-2; 9 positions match TRBD1. The CDR3 runs 16 residues. Unmatched junction bases numbered 8, after V lost 2 bases and J lost 4 bases. Germline CDR1 and CDR2: MGHRA and YSYEKL.

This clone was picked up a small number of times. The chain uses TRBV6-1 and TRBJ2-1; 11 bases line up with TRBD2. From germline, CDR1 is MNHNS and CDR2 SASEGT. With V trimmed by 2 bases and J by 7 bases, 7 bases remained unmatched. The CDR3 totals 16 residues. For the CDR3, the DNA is TGTGCCAGCAGTGAATATTTAGCGGGGGGGAAGAATGAGCAGTTCTTC. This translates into CASSEYLAGGKNEQFF.

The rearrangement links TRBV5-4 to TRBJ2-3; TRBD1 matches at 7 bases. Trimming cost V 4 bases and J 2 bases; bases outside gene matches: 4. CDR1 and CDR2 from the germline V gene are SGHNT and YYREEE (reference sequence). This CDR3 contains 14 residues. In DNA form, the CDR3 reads TGTGCCAGCAGCAGACAGGGTATCACAGATACGCAGTATTTT. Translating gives CASSRQGITDTQYF.

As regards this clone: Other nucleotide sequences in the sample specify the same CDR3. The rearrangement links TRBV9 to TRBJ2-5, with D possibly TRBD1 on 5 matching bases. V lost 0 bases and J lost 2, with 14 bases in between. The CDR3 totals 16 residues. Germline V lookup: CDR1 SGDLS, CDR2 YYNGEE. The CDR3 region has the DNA TGTGCCAGCAGCGTAGGAGTAGGGGCGTCACAAGAGACCCAGTACTTC. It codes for CASSVGVGASQETQYF.

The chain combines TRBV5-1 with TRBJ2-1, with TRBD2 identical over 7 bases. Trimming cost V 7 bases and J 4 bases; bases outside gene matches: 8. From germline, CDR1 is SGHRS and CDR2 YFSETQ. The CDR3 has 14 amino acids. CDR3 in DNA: TGCGCCAGCGGACCCGGGACTAAATACAATGAGCAGTTCTTC. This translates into CASGPGTKYNEQFF.